Listed here is a single T cell receptor (beta chain). The antigen remains unidentified. Data came from immunoSEQ multiplex PCR; TCRdb stores just in-frame clones and leaves some out. The top ten hold about 12% of the sample, which has roughly 50,000 clones, approximately 93% seen once. The CDR3 covers 15 residues. Unmatched junction bases numbered 9, after V lost 4 bases and J lost 5 bases. Germline lookup yields CDR1 SGDLS and CDR2 YYNGEE. The entry originates in a study of OX40 agonist ivuxolimab in advanced cancers. Study results and limitations: Certain nonresponders additionally had low normalized T-cell clonal expansion. Antigens targeted by the expanded peripheral T cells were not determined.

The starting material was CD4+ or CD8+ T cells sorted from blood, obtained in a trial of the OX40 agonist ivuxolimab. The origin of this receptor is an adult with an advanced solid tumor such as melanoma, head and neck, liver or kidney cancer. The chain employs TRBV9 and TRBJ2-3; 8 bases match TRBD2. The CDR3 nucleotides are TGTGCCAGCAGCCCGGGGGGGCAATCAGTAGATACGCAGTATTTT. Protein product: CASSPGGQSVDTQYF. Full variable domain (missing parts from reference TRBV9 and TRBJ2-3): DSGVTQTPKHLITATGQRVTLRCSPRSGDLSVYWYQQSLDQGLQFLIQYYNGEERAKGNILERFSAQQFPDLHSELNLSSLELGDSALYFCASSPGGQSVDTQYFGPGTRLTVL.